The subject of this entry is one TCR beta chain. A 5'RACE reaction primed in the constant segment made cDNA libraries of TCR alpha and TCR beta, and these carried sample barcodes and UMIs. Each CDR3 protein is one row after TCRdb ran MiXCR on the 5' RACE reads. The sample lists roughly 480,000 distinct CDR3 sequences; approximately 23% were seen once. This CDR3 region has 12 residues. Trimming shortened V by 6 bases and J by 8 bases, and 8 bases separated the two germline ends. This entry is derived from a study of T-cell memory formation after mild COVID-19. This chain connects TRBV12-3 or TRBV12-4 to TRBJ1-6; D ambiguous. Sample: PBMCs or a T cell subset sorted from them (not recorded which). The receptor was isolated from an adult woman who had mild COVID-19 (a few samples of this study predate the infection). Cell type and time point are not known. The CDR3 DNA is TGTGCCAGCAGCCCACCTTATTCACCCCTCCACTTT. Its protein product is CASSPPYSPLHF.